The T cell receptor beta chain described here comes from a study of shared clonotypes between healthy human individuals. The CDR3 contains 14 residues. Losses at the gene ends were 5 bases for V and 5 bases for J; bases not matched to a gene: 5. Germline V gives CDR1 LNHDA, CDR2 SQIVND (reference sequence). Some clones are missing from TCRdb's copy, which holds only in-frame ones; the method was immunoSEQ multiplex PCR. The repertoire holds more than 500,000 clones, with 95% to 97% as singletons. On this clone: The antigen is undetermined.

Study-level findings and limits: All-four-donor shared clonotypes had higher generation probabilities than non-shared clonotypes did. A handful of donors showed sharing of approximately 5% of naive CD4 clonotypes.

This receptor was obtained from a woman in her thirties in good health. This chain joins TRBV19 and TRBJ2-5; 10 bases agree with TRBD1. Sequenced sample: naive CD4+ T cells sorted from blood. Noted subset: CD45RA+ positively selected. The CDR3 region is CASSVDRGRETQYF. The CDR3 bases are TGTGCCAGTAGTGTCGACAGGGGGCGGGAGACCCAGTACTTC.